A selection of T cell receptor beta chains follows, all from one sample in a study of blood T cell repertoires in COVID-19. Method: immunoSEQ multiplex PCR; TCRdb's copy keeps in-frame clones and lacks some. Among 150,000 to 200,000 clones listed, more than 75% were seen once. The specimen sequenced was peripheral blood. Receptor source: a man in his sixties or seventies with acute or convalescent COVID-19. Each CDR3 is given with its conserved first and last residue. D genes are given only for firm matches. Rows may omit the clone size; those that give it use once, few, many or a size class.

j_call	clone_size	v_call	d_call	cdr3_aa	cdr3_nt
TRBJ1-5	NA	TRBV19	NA	CASRGPRNQPQHF	TGTGCCAGCAGGGGACCTCGCAATCAGCCCCAGCATTTT
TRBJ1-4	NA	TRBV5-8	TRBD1	CASRQTGKKLFF	TGTGCCAGCAGGCAGACAGGGAAAAAACTGTTTTTT
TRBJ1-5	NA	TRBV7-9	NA	CASSLEGVQPQHF	TGTGCCAGCAGCTTAGAGGGGGTTCAGCCCCAGCATTTT
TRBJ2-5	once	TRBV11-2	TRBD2	CASSLPPGGVQETQYF	TGTGCCAGCAGCTTACCCCCTGGGGGGGTTCAAGAGACCCAGTACTTC
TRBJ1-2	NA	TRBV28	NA	CASSSIGEGNYGYTF	TGTGCCAGCAGTTCTATCGGGGAGGGCAACTATGGCTACACCTTC
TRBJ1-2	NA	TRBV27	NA	CARRPGPREYGYTF	TGTGCCAGAAGACCCGGGCCCCGGGAGTATGGCTACACCTTC
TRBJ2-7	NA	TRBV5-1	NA	CASSDTDSLSYEQYF	TGCGCCAGCAGCGACACGGACAGTTTATCCTACGAGCAGTACTTC
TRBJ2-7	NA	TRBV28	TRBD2	CASTVGGDPYEQYF	TGTGCCAGCACTGTGGGAGGGGACCCCTACGAGCAGTACTTC
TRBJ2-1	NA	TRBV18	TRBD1	CASSPDRLYNEQFF	TGTGCCAGCTCACCGGACAGGCTTTACAATGAGCAGTTCTTC
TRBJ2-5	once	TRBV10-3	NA	CAMAAADGGETQYF	TGTGCCATGGCAGCAGCCGATGGGGGGGAGACCCAGTACTTC
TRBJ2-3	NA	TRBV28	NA	CASKGGGTDTQYF	TGTGCCAGCAAAGGGGGGGGCACAGATACGCAGTATTTT
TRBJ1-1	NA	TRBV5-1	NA	CASSSRGWDTEAFF	TGCGCCAGCAGTTCCAGGGGATGGGACACTGAAGCTTTCTTT
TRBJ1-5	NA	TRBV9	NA	CASSDPMDSPSFSQPQHF	TGTGCCAGCAGCGACCCCATGGACAGCCCAAGTTTTAGTCAGCCCCAGCATTTT
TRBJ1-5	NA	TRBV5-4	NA	CASSLEPSGSQSQPQHF	TGTGCCAGCAGCTTGGAACCCTCGGGGTCCCAGAGTCAGCCCCAGCATTTT
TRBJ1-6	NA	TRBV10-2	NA	CASSEMLRGGNSPLHF	TGCGCCAGCAGTGAAATGCTGCGGGGTGGGAATTCACCCCTCCACTTT
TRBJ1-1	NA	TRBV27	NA	CASRRGGLNTEAFF	TGTGCCAGCCGGCGCGGGGGTCTGAACACTGAAGCTTTCTTT
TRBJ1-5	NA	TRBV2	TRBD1	CASWTGSNQPQHF	TGTGCCAGCTGGACAGGAAGCAATCAGCCCCAGCATTTT
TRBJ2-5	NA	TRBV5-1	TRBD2	CASSLDGSGSGQETQYF	TGCGCCAGCAGCTTGGATGGTAGCGGGAGCGGGCAAGAGACCCAGTACTTC
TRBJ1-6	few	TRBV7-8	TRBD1	CASSLEGADSPLHF	TGTGCCAGCAGCTTAGAGGGGGCCGATTCACCCCTCCACTTT
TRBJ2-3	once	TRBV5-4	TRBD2	CASSPPPGGADTQYF	TGTGCCAGCAGCCCACCACCGGGGGGAGCCGATACGCAGTATTTT
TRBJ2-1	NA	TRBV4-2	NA	CASSQTSTTYNEQFF	TGTGCCAGCAGCCAAACTAGCACCACCTACAATGAGCAGTTCTTC
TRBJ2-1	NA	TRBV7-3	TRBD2	CASSRTSTYEQFF	TGTGCCAGCAGCCGGACTAGTACCTATGAGCAGTTCTTC
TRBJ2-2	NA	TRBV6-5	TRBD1	CASSTGGPITGELFF	TGTGCCAGCTCCACAGGGGGGCCGATCACCGGGGAGCTGTTTTTT
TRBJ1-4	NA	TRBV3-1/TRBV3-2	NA	CASSLAGEASGEKLFF	TGTGCCAGCAGCCTTGCCGGAGAGGCTTCGGGAGAAAAACTGTTTTTT
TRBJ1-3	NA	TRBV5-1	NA	CASSLATYGSDTIYF	TGCGCCAGCAGCTTGGCGACATACGGTTCAGACACCATATATTTT
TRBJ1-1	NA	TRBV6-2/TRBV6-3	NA	CASSYWTAGNTEAFF	TGTGCCAGCAGTTACTGGACAGCCGGAAACACTGAAGCTTTCTTT
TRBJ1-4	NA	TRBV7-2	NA	CASSQGQNNEKLFF	TGTGCCAGCAGCCAGGGCCAAAACAATGAAAAACTGTTTTTT
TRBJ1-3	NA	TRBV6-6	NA	CASTLSGNTIYF	TGTGCCAGCACCCTCTCTGGAAACACCATATATTTT
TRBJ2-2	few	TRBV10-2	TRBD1	CASKPTGGTGELFF	TGCGCCAGCAAACCGACAGGGGGCACCGGGGAGCTGTTTTTT
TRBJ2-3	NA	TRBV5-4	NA	CASSFSGIDTQYF	TGTGCCAGCAGCTTTTCAGGTATAGATACGCAGTATTTT
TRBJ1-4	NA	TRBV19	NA	CAIRGGSSEKLFF	TGTGCCATTCGAGGGGGTTCGAGTGAAAAACTGTTTTTT
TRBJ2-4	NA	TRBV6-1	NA	CASSEEGRKVAIAKNIQYF	TGTGCCAGCAGTGAAGAGGGGAGGAAGGTGGCTATAGCCAAAAACATTCAGTACTTC
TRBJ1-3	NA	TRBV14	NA	CASSQDQVPGNTIYF	TGTGCCAGCAGCCAAGACCAGGTACCTGGAAACACCATATATTTT
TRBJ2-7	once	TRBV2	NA	CASSERGTRLEQYF	TGTGCCAGCAGTGAGCGTGGGACTCGACTCGAGCAGTACTTC
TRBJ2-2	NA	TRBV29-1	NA	CSVEADTGELFF	TGCAGCGTTGAGGCCGACACCGGGGAGCTGTTTTTT
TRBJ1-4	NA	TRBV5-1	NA	CASSPRPGSTNEKLFF	TGCGCCAGCAGCCCCCGCCCGGGGTCAACTAATGAAAAACTGTTTTTT
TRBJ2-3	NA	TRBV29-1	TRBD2	CSAAKLAGATDTQYF	TGCAGCGCGGCCAAGTTAGCGGGTGCCACAGATACGCAGTATTTT
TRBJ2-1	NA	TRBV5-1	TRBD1	CASRGQGAINEQFF	TGCGCCAGCAGGGGACAGGGGGCTATAAATGAGCAGTTCTTC
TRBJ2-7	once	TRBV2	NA	CASKRDSQTYEQYF	TGTGCCAGCAAAAGAGACAGCCAAACCTACGAGCAGTACTTC
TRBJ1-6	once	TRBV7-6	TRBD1	CASSRGQGNNSPLHF	TGTGCCAGCAGCCGGGGACAGGGAAACAATTCACCCCTCCACTTT
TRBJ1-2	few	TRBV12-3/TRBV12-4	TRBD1	CASSRTGTYGYTF	TGTGCCAGCAGCCGGACAGGTACCTATGGCTACACCTTC
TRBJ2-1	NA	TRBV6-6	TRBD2	CASTLLAGTGQFF	TGTGCCAGCACTTTGCTAGCGGGAACAGGGCAGTTCTTC
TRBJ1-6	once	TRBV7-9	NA	CASSFEGGSPLHF	TGTGCCAGCAGCTTTGAGGGCGGCTCACCCCTCCACTTT
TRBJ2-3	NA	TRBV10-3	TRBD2	CAISESAGASTDTQYF	TGTGCCATCAGTGAGTCCGCGGGAGCTAGCACAGATACGCAGTATTTT
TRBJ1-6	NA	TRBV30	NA	CAWSLSGSPLHF	TGTGCCTGGAGTCTCAGTGGTTCACCCCTCCACTTT